The 16 T cell receptor beta chains listed next were all sequenced from one sample in a study of T cell responses to AZD1222 COVID-19 vaccine. Using immunoSEQ multiplex PCR, the repertoire was profiled, and TCRdb retains in-frame clones only, with some absent. The table lists around 120,000 clones, 85% to 95% of them singletons, with 4% to 6% in the top ten. The input for sequencing was peripheral blood, taken 28 days after the second AZD1222 dose. These receptor sequences come from an adult who received the AZD1222 COVID-19 vaccine.

The chain is built from TRBV6-5 and TRBJ2-3, with 14 bases aligning to TRBD2. Germline assignment: CDR1 MNHEY and CDR2 SVGAGI. There are 15 residues in the CDR3. Trimming cost V 6 bases and J 5 bases; bases outside gene matches: 4. The CDR3 reads CASRWTSGGKDTQYF. The CDR3 nucleotides read TGTGCCAGCAGATGGACTAGCGGGGGGAAAGATACGCAGTATTTT.

The V gene is TRBV7-9, the J gene TRBJ1-2; D uncertain. Germline V lookup: CDR1 SEHNR, CDR2 FQNEAQ (reference sequence). The V end was cut by 5 bases, the J end by 5 bases, with 12 bases between. The CDR3 spans 13 residues. The CDR3 DNA reads as TGTGCCAGCAGCCCCGGGATAATGTATGGCTACACCTTC. Translating gives CASSPGIMYGYTF.

The V and J genes are TRBV6-5 and TRBJ2-7; D is possibly TRBD1 or TRBD2 (5 bases each). This CDR3 comprises 14 residues. V lost 7 bases and J 2 bases, leaving 15 bases between the germline ends. CDR1 is MNHEY and CDR2 is SVGAGI in the germline V gene. CDR3 in DNA: TGTGCCAGCACCGAACCAGGGAGTACCTACGAGCAGTACTTC. Protein product: CASTEPGSTYEQYF.

The J gene is TRBJ1-1, the V gene TRBV7-8, with TRBD1 as a possible D gene (5 bases). This CDR3 is built from 16 residues. V was shortened by 0 bases and J by 0 bases, with 11 bases between the two germline ends. Looked up from germline, CDR1 is SGHVS and CDR2 is FQNEAQ. This CDR3 reads CASSLAPGTVNTEAFF. The CDR3 DNA reads as TGTGCCAGCAGCTTAGCGCCCGGGACCGTGAACACTGAAGCTTTCTTT.

Only one count was recorded for this clone. This rearrangement joins TRBV7-3 to TRBJ1-3; D unclear. The CDR3 totals 13 residues. Germline lookup yields CDR1 SGHTA and CDR2 FQGTGA. Trimming pared 6 bases from V and 0 bases from J, leaving 6 bases between. The CDR3 DNA reads as TGTGCCAGCAGTAACTACTCTGGAAACACCATATATTTT. Amino acid sequence: CASSNYSGNTIYF.

This clone was seen a single time. The J gene is TRBJ2-3, the V gene TRBV29-1; perhaps TRBD1 as D (5 bases). The V gene lost 6 bases and the J gene lost 6 bases, with 19 bases spanning the gap. The length of the CDR3 is 14 residues. In germline, CDR1 is SQVTM, CDR2 ANQGSEA. The CDR3 loop reads CSVRIGDSKDTQYF. CDR3 in DNA: TGCAGCGTCCGAATCGGCGACAGCAAGGATACGCAGTATTTT.

The rearrangement joins TRBV19 to TRBJ2-1; D could derive from TRBD1 or TRBD2 (5 bases each). Germline V gives CDR1 LNHDA, CDR2 SQIVND (reference sequence). V was cut by 8 bases and J by 7 bases, with 24 bases left in between. The CDR3 runs 16 residues. The CDR3 protein is CASSSGTGSGWNEQFF. The CDR3 bases are TGTGCCAGTTCCTCCGGGACGGGCAGCGGATGGAATGAGCAGTTCTTC.

The rearrangement joins TRBV9 to TRBJ2-7; D may be TRBD1 or TRBD2 (6 bases each). Trimming removed 0 bases at V and 3 bases at J, with 13 bases between. The CDR3 length is 15 residues. The V gene's germline CDR1 is SGDLS and CDR2 YYNGEE. The CDR3 protein is CASSVGGARDYEQYF. In DNA, the CDR3 is TGTGCCAGCAGCGTAGGGGGGGCGAGAGACTACGAGCAGTACTTC.

A few counts support this clone. The chain joins TRBV4-3 to TRBJ1-6; 8 bases align to TRBD1. The CDR3 loop spans 15 amino acids. J was trimmed by 10 bases and V by 3 bases; bases with no gene match: 8. Per the germline V gene, CDR1 is LGHNA and CDR2 is YSLEER. CDR3 DNA: TGCGCCAGCAGCCATGGACAGGGAGAAAGGTCACCCCTCCACTTT. Translating gives CASSHGQGERSPLHF.

The rearrangement joins TRBV5-1 to TRBJ1-5; D remains ambiguous. V was cut by 1 base and J by 0 bases, with 8 bases left in between. The germline CDR1 and CDR2 sequences are SGHRS and YFSETQ. The CDR3 contains 15 residues. In DNA form, the CDR3 reads TGCGCCAGCAGCTTGTCTAACTATAGCAATCAGCCCCAGCATTTT. This encodes CASSLSNYSNQPQHF. Full variable domain (missing parts from reference TRBV5-1 and TRBJ1-5): KAGVTQTPRYLIKTRGQQVTLSCSPISGHRSVSWYQQTPGQGLQFLFEYFSETQRNKGNFPGRFSGRQFSNSRSEMNVSTLELGDSALYLCASSLSNYSNQPQHFGDGTRLSIL.

The chain recombines TRBV5-1 with TRBJ1-1, with D hard to call. Trimming took 0 bases from V and 1 from J, leaving 7 bases between them. Germline lookup yields CDR1 SGHRS and CDR2 YFSETQ. The CDR3 is made up of 14 amino acids. DNA for the CDR3: TGCGCCAGCAGCTTGGCCTTGCAGAACACTGAAGCTTTCTTT. Its protein is CASSLALQNTEAFF.

This chain connects TRBV7-6 to TRBJ2-2; D might be TRBD1 or TRBD2, each matching 5 bases. CDR1 SGHVS and CDR2 FNYEAQ come from the germline V gene. The CDR3 sequence is 15 residues long. V gave up 5 bases and J gave up 0 bases, with 10 bases separating them. CDR3 sequence reads: CASSVRDPNTGELFF. The DNA of the CDR3 is TGTGCCAGCAGCGTCCGGGACCCGAACACCGGGGAGCTGTTTTTT. Full variable domain (rest looked up from reference TRBV7-6 and TRBJ2-2): GAGVSQSPRYKVTKRGQDVALRCDPISGHVSLYWYRQALGQGPEFLTYFNYEAQQDKSGLPNDRFSAERPEGSISTLTIQRTEQRDSAMYRCASSVRDPNTGELFFGEGSRLTVL.

The CDR3 sequence is CASSVEEATSQYF. Here the CDR3 DNA reads TGTGCCAGCAGCGTAGAAGAGGCTACGAGTCAGTACTTC. The chain recombines TRBV9 with TRBJ2-7; D is unclear. The CDR3 runs 13 residues. The germline V and J ends were trimmed by 0 bases and 10 bases, with 14 bases remaining between them. In germline, CDR1 is SGDLS, CDR2 YYNGEE. The full variable domain, with the rest looked up from reference TRBV9 and TRBJ2-7, is DSGVTQTPKHLITATGQRVTLRCSPRSGDLSVYWYQQSLDQGLQFLIQYYNGEERAKGNILERFSAQQFPDLHSELNLSSLELGDSALYFCASSVEEATSQYFGPGTRLTVT.

J is TRBJ1-2 and V is TRBV5-1; 9 bases map to TRBD1. Germline CDR1 SGHRS, CDR2 YFSETQ. CDR3 length equals 14 residues. J lost 4 bases, V lost 4 bases, and 5 bases had no gene match. The CDR3 loop is CASSRLTGGYGYTF. The DNA of the CDR3 is TGCGCCAGCAGCCGGCTGACAGGGGGCTATGGCTACACCTTC.

The CDR3 nucleotides read TGCAGCGTTGCTGGGGCTTATAAAGAGACCCAGTACTTC. Translating it yields CSVAGAYKETQYF. This chain connects TRBV29-1 to TRBJ2-5, with D possibly being TRBD1 (5 bases). This CDR3 spans 13 amino acids. From germline, CDR1 is SQVTM and CDR2 ANQGSEA. V was cut by 4 bases and J by 3 bases, with 12 bases left in between.

The V and J genes are TRBV5-8 and TRBJ2-3; tentative D call: TRBD1 (5 bases). V shed 2 bases and J shed 2 bases, with 12 bases lying between them. Germline V gives CDR1 SGHTS, CDR2 YDEGEE. The CDR3 loop spans 15 amino acids. The CDR3 DNA sequence: TGTGCCAGCAGCTTTGGCAGGGCGAACACAGATACGCAGTATTTT. As protein: CASSFGRANTDTQYF.